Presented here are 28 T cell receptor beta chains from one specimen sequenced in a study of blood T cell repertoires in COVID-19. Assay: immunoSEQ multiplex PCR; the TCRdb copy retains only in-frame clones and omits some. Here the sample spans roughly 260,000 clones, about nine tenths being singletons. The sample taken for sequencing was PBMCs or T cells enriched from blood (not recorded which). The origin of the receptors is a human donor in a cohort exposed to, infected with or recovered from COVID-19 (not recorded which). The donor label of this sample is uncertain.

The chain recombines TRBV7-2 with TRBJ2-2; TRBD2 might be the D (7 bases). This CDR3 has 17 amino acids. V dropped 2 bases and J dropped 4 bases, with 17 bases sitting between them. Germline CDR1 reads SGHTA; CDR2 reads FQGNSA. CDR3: CASSLFPAGALTGELFF. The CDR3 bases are TGTGCCAGCAGCTTATTCCCGGCGGGGGCCCTCACCGGGGAGCTGTTTTTT.

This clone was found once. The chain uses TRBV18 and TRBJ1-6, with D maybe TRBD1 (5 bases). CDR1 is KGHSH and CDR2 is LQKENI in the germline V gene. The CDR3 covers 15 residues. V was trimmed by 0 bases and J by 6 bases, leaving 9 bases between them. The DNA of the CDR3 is TGTGCCAGCTCACCACCGCAGGGTGGTAATTCACCCCTCCACTTT. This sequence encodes CASSPPQGGNSPLHF.

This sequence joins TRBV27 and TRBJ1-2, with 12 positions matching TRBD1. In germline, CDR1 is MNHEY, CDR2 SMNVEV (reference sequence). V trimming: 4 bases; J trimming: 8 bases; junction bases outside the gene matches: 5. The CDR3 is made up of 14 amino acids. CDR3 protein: CASSSSGTGGGYTF. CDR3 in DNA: TGTGCCAGCAGTTCATCCGGGACAGGGGGCGGCTACACCTTC.

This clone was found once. The CDR3 DNA is TGTGCCAGCAGTTTATCGAGGCGGATTACGAACACCGGGGAGCTGTTTTTT. Its protein product is CASSLSRRITNTGELFF. This chain links TRBV27 with TRBJ2-2; D is undetermined. CDR1 and CDR2 from the germline V gene are MNHEY and SMNVEV (reference sequence). The CDR3 runs to 17 residues. Trimming cost V 0 bases and J 0 bases, with 11 bases left between them.

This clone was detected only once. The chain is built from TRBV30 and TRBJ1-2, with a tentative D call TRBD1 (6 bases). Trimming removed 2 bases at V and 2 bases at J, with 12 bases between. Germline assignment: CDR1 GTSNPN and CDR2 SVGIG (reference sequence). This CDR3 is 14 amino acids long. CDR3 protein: CAWSMTGQNYGYTF. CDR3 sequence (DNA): TGTGCCTGGAGTATGACAGGACAGAACTATGGCTACACCTTC.

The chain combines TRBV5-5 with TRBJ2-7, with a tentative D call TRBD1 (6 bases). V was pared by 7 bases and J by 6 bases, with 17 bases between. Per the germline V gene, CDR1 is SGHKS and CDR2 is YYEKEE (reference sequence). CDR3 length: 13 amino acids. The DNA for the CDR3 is TGTGCCAGCGCTTATCAGGGGAACGGCGAGCAGTACTTC. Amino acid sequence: CASAYQGNGEQYF.

The DNA for the CDR3 is TGTGCCACCAGCCTTCTACTCGGGACTGAAGCTTTCTTT. Amino acids: CATSLLLGTEAFF. The J gene is TRBJ1-1, the V gene TRBV15; the D is unclear. V lost 5 bases and J lost 5, with 12 bases in between. Germline loops: CDR1 LNHNV, CDR2 YYDKDF (reference sequence). The CDR3 runs to 13 residues.

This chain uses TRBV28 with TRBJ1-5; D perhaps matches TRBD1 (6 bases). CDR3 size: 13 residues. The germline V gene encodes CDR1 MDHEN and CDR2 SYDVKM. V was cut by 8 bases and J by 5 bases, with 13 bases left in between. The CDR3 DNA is TGTGCCAGCGGGGCCGGGACACATCAGCCCCAGCATTTT. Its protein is CASGAGTHQPQHF.

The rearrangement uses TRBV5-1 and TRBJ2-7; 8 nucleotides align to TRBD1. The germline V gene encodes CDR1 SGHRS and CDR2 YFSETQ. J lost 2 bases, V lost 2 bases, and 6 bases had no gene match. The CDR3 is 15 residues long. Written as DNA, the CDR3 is TGCGCCAGCAGCTTTGCGGGGACAGGAGCCTACGAGCAGTACTTC. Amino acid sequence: CASSFAGTGAYEQYF.

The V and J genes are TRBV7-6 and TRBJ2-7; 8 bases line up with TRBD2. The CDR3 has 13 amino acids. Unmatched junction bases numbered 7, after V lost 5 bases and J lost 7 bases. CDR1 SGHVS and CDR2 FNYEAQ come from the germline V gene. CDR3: CASSPGTRREQYF. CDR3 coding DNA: TGTGCCAGCAGCCCCGGGACTAGACGTGAGCAGTACTTC.

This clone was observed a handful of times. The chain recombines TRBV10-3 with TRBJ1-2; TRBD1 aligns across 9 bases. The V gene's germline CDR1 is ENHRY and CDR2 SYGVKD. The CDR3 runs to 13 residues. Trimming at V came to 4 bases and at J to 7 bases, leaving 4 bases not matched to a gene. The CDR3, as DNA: TGTGCCATCAGTGGAGAGACAGGGGGTGGCTACACCTTC. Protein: CAISGETGGGYTF.

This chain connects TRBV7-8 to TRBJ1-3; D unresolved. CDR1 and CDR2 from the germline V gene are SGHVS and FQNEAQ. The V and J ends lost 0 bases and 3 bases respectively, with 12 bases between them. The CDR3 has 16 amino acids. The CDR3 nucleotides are TGTGCCAGCAGCTTAGCCCCTCTTCGGGTTGGAAACACCATATATTTT. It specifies CASSLAPLRVGNTIYF.

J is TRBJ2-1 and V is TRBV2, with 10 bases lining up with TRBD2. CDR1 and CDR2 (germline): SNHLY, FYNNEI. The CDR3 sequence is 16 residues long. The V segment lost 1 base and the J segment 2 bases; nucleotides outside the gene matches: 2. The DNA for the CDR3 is TGTGCCAGCAGTGAAGGTAGCGGGGGGCCCTACAATGAGCAGTTCTTC. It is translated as CASSEGSGGPYNEQFF.

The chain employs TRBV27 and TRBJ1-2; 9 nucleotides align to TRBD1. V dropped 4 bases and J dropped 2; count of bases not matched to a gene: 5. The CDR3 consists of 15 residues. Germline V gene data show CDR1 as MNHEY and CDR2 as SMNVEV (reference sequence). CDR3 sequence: CASSWGTGGNYGYTF. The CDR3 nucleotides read TGTGCCAGCAGTTGGGGAACAGGGGGCAACTATGGCTACACCTTC.

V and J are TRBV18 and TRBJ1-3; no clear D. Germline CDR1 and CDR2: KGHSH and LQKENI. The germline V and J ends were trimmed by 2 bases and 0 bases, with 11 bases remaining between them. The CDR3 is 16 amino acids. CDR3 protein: CASSPGLSSSGNTIYF. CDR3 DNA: TGTGCCAGCTCACCAGGACTCTCGAGCTCTGGAAACACCATATATTTT. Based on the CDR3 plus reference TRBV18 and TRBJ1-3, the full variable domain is NAGVMQNPRHLVRRRGQEARLRCSPMKGHSHVYWYRQLPEEGLKFMVYLQKENIIDESGMPKERFSAEFPKEGPSILRIQQVVRGDSAAYFCASSPGLSSSGNTIYFGEGSWLTVV.

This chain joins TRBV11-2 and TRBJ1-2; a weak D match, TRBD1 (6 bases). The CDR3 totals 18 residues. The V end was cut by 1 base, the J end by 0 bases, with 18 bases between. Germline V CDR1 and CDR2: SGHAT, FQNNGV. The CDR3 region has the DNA TGTGCCAGCAGCTTAGGGTTCCGCAGGGGATCTACTAACTATGGCTACACCTTC. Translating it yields CASSLGFRRGSTNYGYTF. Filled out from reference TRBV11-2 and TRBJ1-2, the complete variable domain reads EAGVAQSPRYKIIEKRQSVAFWCNPISGHATLYWYQQILGQGPKLLIQFQNNGVVDDSQLPKDRFSAERLKGVDSTLKIQPAKLEDSAVYLCASSLGFRRGSTNYGYTFGSGTRLTVV.

This CDR3 reads CASSPASPETEAFF. The CDR3 DNA follows: TGTGCCAGCTCACCAGCGTCCCCGGAGACGGAAGCTTTCTTT. The rearrangement links TRBV18 to TRBJ1-1; D gene unclear. Germline CDR1 and CDR2: KGHSH and LQKENI. Between the trimmed V and J ends, which lost 2 bases and 8 bases, there was a span of 15 bases. The CDR3 has 14 residues.

The CDR3 here is CASSVGQNNEQFF. In DNA, the CDR3 is TGTGCCAGCAGCGTCGGACAGAACAATGAGCAGTTCTTC. The rearrangement joins TRBV9 to TRBJ2-1; D is possibly TRBD1 (6 bases). The CDR3 runs to 13 residues. Germline CDR1 is SGDLS and CDR2 is YYNGEE. V lost 2 bases and J 5 bases, leaving 8 bases between the germline ends.

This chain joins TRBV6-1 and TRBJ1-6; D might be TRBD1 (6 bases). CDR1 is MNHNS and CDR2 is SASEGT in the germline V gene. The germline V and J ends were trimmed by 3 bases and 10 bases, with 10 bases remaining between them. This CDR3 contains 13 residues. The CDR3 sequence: CASSDRGRSPLHF. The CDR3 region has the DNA TGTGCCAGCAGTGACAGGGGAAGGTCACCCCTCCACTTT.

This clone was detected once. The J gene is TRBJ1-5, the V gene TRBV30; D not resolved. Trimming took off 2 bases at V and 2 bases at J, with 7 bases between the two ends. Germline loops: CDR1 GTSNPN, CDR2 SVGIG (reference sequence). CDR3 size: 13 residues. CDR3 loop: CAWSLEGNQPQHF. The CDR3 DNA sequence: TGTGCCTGGAGTCTTGAGGGCAATCAGCCCCAGCATTTT.

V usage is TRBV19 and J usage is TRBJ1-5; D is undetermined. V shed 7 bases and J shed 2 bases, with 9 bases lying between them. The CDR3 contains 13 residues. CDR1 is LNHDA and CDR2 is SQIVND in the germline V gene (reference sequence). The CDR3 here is CASTVGGNQPQHF. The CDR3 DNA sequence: TGTGCCAGTACCGTCGGTGGCAATCAGCCCCAGCATTTT.

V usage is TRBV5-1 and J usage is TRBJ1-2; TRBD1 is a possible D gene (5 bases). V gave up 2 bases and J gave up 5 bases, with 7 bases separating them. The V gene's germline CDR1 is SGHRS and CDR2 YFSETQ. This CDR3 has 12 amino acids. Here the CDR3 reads CASSFTGYGYTF. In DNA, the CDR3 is TGCGCCAGCAGCTTTACAGGTTATGGCTACACCTTC. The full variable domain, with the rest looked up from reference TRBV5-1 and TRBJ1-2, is KAGVTQTPRYLIKTRGQQVTLSCSPISGHRSVSWYQQTPGQGLQFLFEYFSETQRNKGNFPGRFSGRQFSNSRSEMNVSTLELGDSALYLCASSFTGYGYTFGSGTRLTVV.

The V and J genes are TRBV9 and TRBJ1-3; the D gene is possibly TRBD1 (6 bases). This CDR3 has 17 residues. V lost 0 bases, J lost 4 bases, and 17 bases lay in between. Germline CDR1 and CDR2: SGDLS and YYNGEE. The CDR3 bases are TGTGCCAGCAGCGTAGCTACAGGGATGGGGTCCGGAAACACCATATATTTT. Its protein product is CASSVATGMGSGNTIYF.

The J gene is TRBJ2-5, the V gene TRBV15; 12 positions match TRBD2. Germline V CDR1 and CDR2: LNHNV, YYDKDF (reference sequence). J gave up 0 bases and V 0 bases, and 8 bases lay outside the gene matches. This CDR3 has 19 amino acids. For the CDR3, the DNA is TGTGCCACCAGCAGAGAATGGCTTAGGACTAGCGGGGACCAAGAGACCCAGTACTTC. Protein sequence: CATSREWLRTSGDQETQYF.

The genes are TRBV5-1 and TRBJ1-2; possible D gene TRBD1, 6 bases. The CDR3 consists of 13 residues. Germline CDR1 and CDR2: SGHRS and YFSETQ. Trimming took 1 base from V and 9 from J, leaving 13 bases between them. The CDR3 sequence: CASSLMPGASYTF. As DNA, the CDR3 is TGCGCCAGCAGCTTGATGCCAGGGGCTAGCTACACCTTC.

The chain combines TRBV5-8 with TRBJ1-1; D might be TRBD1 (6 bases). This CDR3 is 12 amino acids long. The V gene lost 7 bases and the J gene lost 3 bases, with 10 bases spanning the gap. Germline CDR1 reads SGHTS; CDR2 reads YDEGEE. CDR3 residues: CASAGDDTEAFF. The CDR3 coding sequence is TGTGCCAGCGCAGGGGACGACACTGAAGCTTTCTTT.

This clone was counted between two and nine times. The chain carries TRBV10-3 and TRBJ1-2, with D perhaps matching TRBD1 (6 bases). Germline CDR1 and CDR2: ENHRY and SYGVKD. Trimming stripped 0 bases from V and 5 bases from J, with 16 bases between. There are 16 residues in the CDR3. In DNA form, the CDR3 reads TGTGCCATCAGTGAGTCGAATCCCCAGGGGAAGTATGGCTACACCTTC. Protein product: CAISESNPQGKYGYTF.

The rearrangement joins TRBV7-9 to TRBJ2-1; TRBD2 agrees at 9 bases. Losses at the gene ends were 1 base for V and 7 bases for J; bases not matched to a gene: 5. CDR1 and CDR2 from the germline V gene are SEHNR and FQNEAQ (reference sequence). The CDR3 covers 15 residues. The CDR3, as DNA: TGTGCCAGCAGCTTAGGGGCGGCGGGGGGGAATGAGCAGTTCTTC. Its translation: CASSLGAAGGNEQFF.